The T cell receptor (beta chain) described here comes from a study of blood T cells in healthy people across ages. Overall study results and limits: From one million sequenced T cells, diversity estimates were lower bounds. Higher diversity, along with more naive CD4+ cells, distinguished long-lived donors from aged donors. Expanded clonotype changes were possibly confounded by unknown donor CMV status.

A second roughly 6 to 11 cycle PCR used barcoded and J-beta primers. TCRdb redid the calling of the 5' RACE reads with MiXCR, one entry per CDR3 protein. The table shows fewer than 800,000 distinct CDR3 sequences, with 45% to 50% occurring only once. This CDR3 region has 14 residues. Trimming cost V 5 bases and J 5 bases; bases outside gene matches: 6. Germline V CDR1 and CDR2: DFQATT, SNEGSKA (reference sequence). Total RNA was isolated from each sample in quantities of at least 6 micrograms. In regard to this clonotype: The antigen is undetermined.

Sequencing used blood. The chain joins TRBV20-1 to TRBJ2-1, with 10 bases fitting TRBD2. This receptor was obtained from a woman aged 60 to 75 in good health. CDR3 in amino acids: CSAPSGSRNNEQFF. In DNA form, the CDR3 reads TGCAGTGCTCCTAGCGGGAGTAGGAACAATGAGCAGTTCTTC.